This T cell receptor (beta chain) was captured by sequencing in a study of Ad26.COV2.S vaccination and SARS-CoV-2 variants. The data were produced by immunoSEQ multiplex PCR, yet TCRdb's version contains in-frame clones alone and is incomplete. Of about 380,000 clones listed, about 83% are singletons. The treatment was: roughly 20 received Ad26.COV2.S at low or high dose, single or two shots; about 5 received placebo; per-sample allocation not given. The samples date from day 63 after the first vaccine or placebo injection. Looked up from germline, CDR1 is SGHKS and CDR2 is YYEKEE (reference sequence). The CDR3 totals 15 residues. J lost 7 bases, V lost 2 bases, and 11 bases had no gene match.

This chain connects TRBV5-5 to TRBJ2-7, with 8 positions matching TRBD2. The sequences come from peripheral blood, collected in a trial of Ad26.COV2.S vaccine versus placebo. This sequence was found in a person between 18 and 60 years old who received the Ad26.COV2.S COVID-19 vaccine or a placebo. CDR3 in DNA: TGTGCCAGCAGCTTTTACCCAGCGGGAGTGAGGGAGCAGTACTTC. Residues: CASSFYPAGVREQYF.